This TCR beta chain was identified during a study of blood T cells in healthy people across ages. The use of a sample-barcoded 5' primer and a J-beta primer mix characterized a second PCR of about 7 to 12 cycles. At least 2.5 million CDR3-containing paired-end reads were obtained per sample. One entry per CDR3 protein, called by TCRdb with MiXCR from the 5' RACE reads. Among around 820,000 distinct CDR3 sequences listed, roughly 25% were seen once. This clonotype came up many times. Germline assignment: CDR1 LGHNA and CDR2 YSLEER. CDR3 length: 15 residues. V lost 0 bases to trimming and J lost 8 bases, with 16 bases between them. A further study also used this sample, focusing on T cells of mothers and their children. According to that study: Evidence of persistent microchimeric T cell clones was absent.

The genes are TRBV4-3 and TRBJ1-2, with D perhaps matching TRBD1 (5 bases). Input material: blood. This TCR derives from a boy aged 10-17 years in good health. The DNA for the CDR3 is TGCGCCAGCAGCCAAGATCGGGGCTCCCGTCGGGGCTACACCTTC. Protein: CASSQDRGSRRGYTF.